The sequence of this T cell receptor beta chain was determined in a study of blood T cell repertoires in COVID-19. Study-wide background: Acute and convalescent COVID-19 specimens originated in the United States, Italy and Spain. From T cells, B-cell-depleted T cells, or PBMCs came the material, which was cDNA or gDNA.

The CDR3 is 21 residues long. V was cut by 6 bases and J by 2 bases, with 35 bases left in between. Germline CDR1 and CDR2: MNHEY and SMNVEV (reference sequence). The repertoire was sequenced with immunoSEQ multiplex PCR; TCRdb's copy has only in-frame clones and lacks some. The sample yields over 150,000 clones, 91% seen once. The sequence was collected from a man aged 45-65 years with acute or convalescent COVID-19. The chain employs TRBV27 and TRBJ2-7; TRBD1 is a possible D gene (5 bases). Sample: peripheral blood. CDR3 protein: CASSTSYPPARAPLNTYEQYF. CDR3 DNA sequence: TGTGCCAGCAGCACCAGCTATCCGCCGGCCAGGGCCCCGCTTAATACCTACGAGCAGTACTTC.